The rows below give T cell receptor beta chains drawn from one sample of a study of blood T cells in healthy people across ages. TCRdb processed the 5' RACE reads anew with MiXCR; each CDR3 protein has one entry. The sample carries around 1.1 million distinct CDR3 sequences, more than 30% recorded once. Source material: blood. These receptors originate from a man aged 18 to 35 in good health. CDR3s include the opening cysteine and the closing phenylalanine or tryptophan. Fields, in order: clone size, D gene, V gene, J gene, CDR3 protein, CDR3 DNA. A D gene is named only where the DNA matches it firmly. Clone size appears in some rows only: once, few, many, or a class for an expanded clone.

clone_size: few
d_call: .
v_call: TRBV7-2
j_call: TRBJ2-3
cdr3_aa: CASSWSGREDTQYF
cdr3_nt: TGTGCCAGCAGCTGGAGCGGACGGGAAGATACGCAGTATTTT

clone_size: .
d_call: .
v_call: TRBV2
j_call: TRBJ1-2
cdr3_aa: CASREEPGGYTF
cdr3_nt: TGTGCCAGCAGGGAAGAACCGGGTGGCTACACCTTC

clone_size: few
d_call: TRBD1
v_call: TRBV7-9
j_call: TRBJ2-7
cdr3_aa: CASSYGTGDLDEQYF
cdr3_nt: TGTGCCAGCAGCTACGGGACAGGGGATCTTGACGAGCAGTACTTC

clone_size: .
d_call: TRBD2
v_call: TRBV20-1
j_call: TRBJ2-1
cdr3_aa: CSAVVLAGTFLDEQFF
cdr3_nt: TGCAGTGCTGTCGTGTTAGCGGGAACCTTTTTAGATGAGCAGTTCTTC

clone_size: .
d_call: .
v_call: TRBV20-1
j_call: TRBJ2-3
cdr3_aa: CSASGRAVPDTQYF
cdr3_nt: TGCAGTGCTAGTGGCAGAGCGGTTCCAGATACGCAGTATTTT

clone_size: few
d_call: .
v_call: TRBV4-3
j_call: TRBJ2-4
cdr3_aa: CASSHTGTSAKNIQYF
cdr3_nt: TGCGCCAGCAGCCACACAGGCACCTCAGCCAAAAACATTCAGTACTTC

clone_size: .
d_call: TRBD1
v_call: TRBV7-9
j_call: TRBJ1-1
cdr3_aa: CASRFMYEGAGNTEAFF
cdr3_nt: TGTGCCAGCAGATTTATGTACGAGGGGGCGGGGAACACTGAAGCTTTCTTT

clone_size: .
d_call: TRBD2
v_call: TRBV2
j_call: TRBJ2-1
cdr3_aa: CASSGLGASGGNEQFF
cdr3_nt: TGTGCCAGCAGTGGTTTAGGGGCTAGCGGGGGGAATGAGCAGTTCTTC

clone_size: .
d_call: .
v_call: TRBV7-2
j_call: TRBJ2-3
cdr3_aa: CASSLGNSRTDTRYF
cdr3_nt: TGTGCCAGCAGCCTGGGAAATTCTAGGACAGATACGCGGTATTTT

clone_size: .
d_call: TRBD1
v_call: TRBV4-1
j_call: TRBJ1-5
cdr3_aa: CASSTPTGTGNQPQHF
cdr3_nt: TGCGCCAGCAGCACCCCGACAGGGACGGGTAATCAGCCCCAGCATTTT

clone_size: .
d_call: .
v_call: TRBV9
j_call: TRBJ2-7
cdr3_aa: CASSADSNYEQYF
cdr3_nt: TGTGCCAGCAGCGCCGACAGTAACTACGAGCAGTACTTC

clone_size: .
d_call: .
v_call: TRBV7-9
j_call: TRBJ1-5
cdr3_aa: CASSLAWGNQPQHF
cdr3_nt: TGTGCCAGCAGCTTAGCCTGGGGCAATCAGCCCCAGCATTTT

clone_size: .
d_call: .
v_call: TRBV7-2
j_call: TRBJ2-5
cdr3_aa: CASSFKGLPPQETQYF
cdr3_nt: TGTGCCAGCAGCTTTAAAGGGCTCCCACCCCAAGAGACCCAGTACTTC

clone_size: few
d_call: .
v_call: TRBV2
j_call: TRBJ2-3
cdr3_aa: CASSHPPLGDTQYF
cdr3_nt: TGTGCCAGCAGTCATCCACCCCTTGGAGATACGCAGTATTTT

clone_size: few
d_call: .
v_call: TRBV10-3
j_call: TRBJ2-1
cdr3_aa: CAISDTGGGYNEQFF
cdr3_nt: TGTGCCATCAGTGACACCGGGGGTGGTTACAATGAGCAGTTCTTC

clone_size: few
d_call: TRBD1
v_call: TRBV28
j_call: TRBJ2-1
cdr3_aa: CASGDRYEQFF
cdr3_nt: TGTGCCAGCGGGGACAGGTATGAGCAGTTCTTC

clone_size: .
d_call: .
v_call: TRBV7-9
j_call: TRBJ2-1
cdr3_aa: CASSVATRYEQFF
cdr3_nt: TGTGCCAGCAGCGTGGCAACCCGCTATGAGCAGTTCTTC

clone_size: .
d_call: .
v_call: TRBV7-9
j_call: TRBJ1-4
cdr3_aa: CASGPNWGPTNEKLFF
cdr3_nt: TGTGCCAGCGGGCCCAATTGGGGACCAACTAATGAAAAACTGTTTTTT

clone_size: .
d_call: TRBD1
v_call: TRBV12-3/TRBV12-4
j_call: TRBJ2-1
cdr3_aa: CASSHDRGGKFF
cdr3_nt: TGTGCCAGCAGTCATGACAGGGGTGGGAAGTTCTTC

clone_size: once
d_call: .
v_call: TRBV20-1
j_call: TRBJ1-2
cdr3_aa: CSASGGQLDGYTF
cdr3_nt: TGCAGTGCTAGTGGGGGTCAGCTGGATGGCTACACCTTC

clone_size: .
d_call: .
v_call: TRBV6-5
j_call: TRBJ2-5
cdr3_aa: CASSNNRGVWEQYF
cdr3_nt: TGTGCCAGCAGCAATAACCGGGGAGTCTGGGAGCAGTACTTC

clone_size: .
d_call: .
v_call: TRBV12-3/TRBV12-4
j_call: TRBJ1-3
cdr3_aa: CASSSDGGSGNTTYF
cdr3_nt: TGTGCCAGCAGTTCTGACGGGGGCTCTGGAAACACCACATATTTT

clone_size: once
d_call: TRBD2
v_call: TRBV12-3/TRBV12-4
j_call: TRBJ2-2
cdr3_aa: CASTPGLAGGELFF
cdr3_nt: TGTGCCAGCACCCCGGGACTAGCCGGCGGGGAGCTGTTTTTT

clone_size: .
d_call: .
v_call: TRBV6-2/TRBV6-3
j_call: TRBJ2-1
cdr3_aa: CASSAPGARANEQFF
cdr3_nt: TGTGCCAGCAGTGCCCCCGGGGCTAGAGCGAATGAGCAGTTCTTC

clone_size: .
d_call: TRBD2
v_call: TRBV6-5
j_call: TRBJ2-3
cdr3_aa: CATHRGGRSGDTQYF
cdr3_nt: TGTGCCACTCATCGGGGGGGGAGGTCCGGAGATACGCAGTATTTT

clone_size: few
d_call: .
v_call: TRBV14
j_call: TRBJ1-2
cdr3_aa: CASSQDGPNYGYTF
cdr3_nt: TGTGCCAGCAGCCAAGATGGCCCCAACTATGGCTACACCTTC

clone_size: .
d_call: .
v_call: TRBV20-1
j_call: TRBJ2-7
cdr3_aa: CSARDQISGSYEQYF
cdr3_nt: TGCAGTGCTAGAGATCAGATTAGCGGCTCCTACGAGCAGTACTTC

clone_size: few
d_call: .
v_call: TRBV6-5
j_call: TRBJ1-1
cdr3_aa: CASSTFTGGGTEAFF
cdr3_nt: TGTGCCAGCAGTACATTCACGGGGGGAGGGACTGAAGCTTTCTTT

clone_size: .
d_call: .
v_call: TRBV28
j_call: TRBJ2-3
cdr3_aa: CASSFGGIRTDTQYF
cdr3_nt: TGTGCCAGCAGTTTTGGGGGGATACGCACAGATACGCAGTATTTT

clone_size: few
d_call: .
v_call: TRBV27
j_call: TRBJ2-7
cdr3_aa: CASMDRTYEQYF
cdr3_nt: TGTGCCAGCATGGACCGAACCTACGAGCAGTACTTC

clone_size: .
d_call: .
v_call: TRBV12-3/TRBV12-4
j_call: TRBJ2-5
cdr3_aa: CASSLFQLKEETQYF
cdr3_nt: TGTGCCAGCAGTTTATTCCAGCTTAAAGAAGAGACCCAGTACTTC

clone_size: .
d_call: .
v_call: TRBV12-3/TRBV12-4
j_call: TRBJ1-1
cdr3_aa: CASSVRQENTEAFF
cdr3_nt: TGTGCCAGCAGTGTGCGGCAGGAGAACACTGAAGCTTTCTTT

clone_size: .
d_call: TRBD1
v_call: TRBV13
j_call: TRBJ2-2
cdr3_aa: CASSLEGAALTGELFF
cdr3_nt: TGTGCCAGCAGCTTAGAGGGGGCGGCTCTCACCGGGGAGCTGTTTTTT

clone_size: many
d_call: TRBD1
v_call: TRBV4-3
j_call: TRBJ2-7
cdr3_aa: CASSQDIGTGGNEQYF
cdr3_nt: TGCGCCAGCAGCCAAGATATTGGGACAGGTGGGAACGAGCAGTACTTC

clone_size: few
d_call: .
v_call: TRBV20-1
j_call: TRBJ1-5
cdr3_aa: CSAPLPDRLNQPQHF
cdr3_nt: TGCAGTGCTCCTCTTCCCGACAGGTTAAATCAGCCCCAGCATTTT

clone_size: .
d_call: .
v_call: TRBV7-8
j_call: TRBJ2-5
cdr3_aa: CASSLLTRQETQYF
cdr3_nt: TGTGCCAGCAGCCTGCTGACTAGGCAAGAGACCCAGTACTTC

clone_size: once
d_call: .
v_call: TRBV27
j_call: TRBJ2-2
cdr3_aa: CASSHPPSGELFF
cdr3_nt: TGTGCCAGCAGCCATCCTCCGTCCGGGGAGCTGTTTTTT

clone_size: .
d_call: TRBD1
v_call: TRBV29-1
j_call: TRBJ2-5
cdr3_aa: CSVVWDRVPYNEQYF
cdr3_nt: TGCAGCGTTGTTTGGGACAGGGTTCCCTACAATGAGCAGTACTTC